This T cell receptor (beta chain) was found in a study of T cell responses to AZD1222 COVID-19 vaccine. Across the whole study: Analyses pooled second doses at about 4 or about 12 weeks. Study-level results: Receipt of two AZD1222 doses was followed by a rise in Spike-specific TCR breadth and depth. Repertoire sampling happened only post peak T cell response. Among the donors, most were white British and more were female, and clonal diversity was possibly underestimated.

Repertoires were generated with immunoSEQ multiplex PCR, while TCRdb's copy carries only in-frame clones and drops some. The table has approximately 170,000 clones, approximately 90% seen once. About this clone: The antigen is undetermined.

V dropped 12 bases and J dropped 8 bases, with 15 bases sitting between them. CDR3 size: 11 residues. From germline, CDR1 is KGHDR and CDR2 SFDVKD. This receptor was taken from an adult in good health. The chain uses TRBV24-1 and TRBJ1-2, with a possible D match to TRBD1 (5 bases). The source material was peripheral blood, sampled on day 0 of AZD1222 vaccination. CDR3 nucleotides: TGTGCCCCGGGGGGGGGTAGGGGCTACACCTTC. Protein product: CAPGGGRGYTF.